This TCR beta chain came from a study of cytomegalovirus exposure and HLA in healthy donors. Overall study results and limits: More clonal expansion characterized HLA-associated TCR beta chains than equally common others in a later analysis. Analysis was carried out at a later point, and it linked a missense DCLRE1C variant to TCR beta V- and J-gene trimming. Later on, an analysis found that several of the most significant clusters appeared to be linked to common viral pathogens, which included parvovirus B19. In terms of immune exposure information, only CMV serostatus was available.

For this clone: As yet, its antigen is unknown.

Primers for the PCR totalled 60 Vbeta and 13 Jbeta. Produced via immunoSEQ multiplex PCR; TCRdb's table is partial and in-frame only. The sample includes over 100,000 clones, about 77% of them seen just once. Sequenced input: PBMCs. The clonotype originates from a woman in her thirties or forties in good health and CMV-seronegative.

The chain's CDR3 is CSATHYGYTF. For the CDR3, the DNA is TGCAGTGCAACACACTATGGCTACACCTTC. The rearrangement uses TRBV20-1 and TRBJ1-2; D remains unclear. V lost 6 bases and J 3 bases, leaving 5 bases between the germline ends. This CDR3 has 10 amino acids. Looked up from germline, CDR1 is DFQATT and CDR2 is SNEGSKA (reference sequence).